The 24 T cell receptor beta chains below were found in one sample sequenced in a study of blood T cell repertoires in COVID-19 (TCRdb year 2020). Library method: the immunoSEQ multiplex PCR assay. TCRdb took over this immuneACCESS table, retaining in-frame rearrangements with V and J assigned. Such tables are incomplete; in checked studies, under half of the missing clones stem from an unresolved V gene, and the remainder is unexplained. This sample lists about 150,000 clones; around 87% were detected once. The ten most abundant clones make up 2% to 2.5% of the sample. Material for sequencing was peripheral blood. The receptors shown here come from a man over 45 with active COVID-19.

The CDR3 loop is CASRVSGSYEQYF. CDR3 nucleotide sequence: TGTGCCAGCAGGGTTTCAGGGTCCTACGAGCAGTACTTC. The V and J genes are TRBV7-2 and TRBJ2-7, with D perhaps TRBD1 (5 bases). Trimming removed 6 bases from V and 1 base from J, with 10 bases in between. This CDR3 has 13 amino acids. Germline values: CDR1 SGHTA, CDR2 FQGNSA. Filled out from reference TRBV7-2 and TRBJ2-7, the complete variable domain reads GAGVSQSPSNKVTEKGKDVELRCDPISGHTALYWYRQSLGQGLEFLIYFQGNSAPDKSGLPSDRFSAERTGGSVSTLTIQRTQQEDSAVYLCASRVSGSYEQYFGPGTRLTVT.

This clone is medium-sized within its sample. The V gene is TRBV5-6, the J gene TRBJ2-7; 7 bases are a match to TRBD1. The trim removed 0 bases at V and 7 bases at J, leaving 10 bases unmatched. The CDR3 sequence is 15 residues long. Germline V lookup: CDR1 SGHDT, CDR2 YYEEEE. The CDR3 sequence: CASSLAFRGRGEQYF. CDR3 bases: TGTGCCAGCAGCTTGGCGTTCAGGGGGAGAGGAGAGCAGTACTTC. Variable domain in full (rest from reference TRBV5-6 and TRBJ2-7): DAGVTQSPTHLIKTRGQQVTLRCSPKSGHDTVSWYQQALGQGPQFIFQYYEEEERQRGNFPDRFSGHQFPNYSSELNVNALLLGDSALYLCASSLAFRGRGEQYFGPGTRLTVT.

The chain uses TRBV14 and TRBJ2-5, with a tentative D call TRBD2 (5 bases). The germline CDR1 and CDR2 sequences are SGHDN and FVKESK. This CDR3 comprises 18 residues. V was cut by 0 bases and J by 2 bases, with 19 bases left in between. CDR3 sequence reads: CASSQDVGRGSWQETQYF. The CDR3 DNA follows: TGTGCCAGCAGCCAAGACGTCGGACGGGGTTCATGGCAAGAGACCCAGTACTTC.

The chain has TRBV7-9 and TRBJ2-2; the match to TRBD1 covers 7 bases. Unmatched junction bases numbered 4, after V lost 7 bases and J lost 5 bases. The germline V gene has CDR1 SEHNR and CDR2 FQNEAQ (reference sequence). This CDR3 contains 13 residues. The CDR3 region is CASKGALTGELFF. In nucleotides, the CDR3 is TGTGCCAGCAAGGGGGCATTGACCGGGGAGCTGTTTTTT. Using reference TRBV7-9 and TRBJ2-2 for the parts outside the CDR3, the full variable domain is DTGVSQNPRHKITKRGQNVTFRCDPISEHNRLYWYRQTLGQGPEFLTYFQNEAQLEKSRLLSDRFSAERPKGSFSTLEIQRTEQGDSAMYLCASKGALTGELFFGEGSRLTVL.

This rearrangement joins TRBV6-2 or TRBV6-3 to TRBJ1-5, with D tentatively TRBD1 (5 bases). Trimming took 2 bases from V and 2 from J, leaving 13 bases between them. Per germline, CDR1 MNHEY and CDR2 SVGEGT. CDR3 length: 16 amino acids. The CDR3 region has the DNA TGTGCCAGCAGTTACGGGGGGAGTCTTGGCAATCAGCCCCAGCATTTT. Protein: CASSYGGSLGNQPQHF.

The sample holds a few counts of this clone. The genes are TRBV4-2 and TRBJ2-7, with a weak D call TRBD1 (7 bases). The V gene's germline CDR1 is LGHNA and CDR2 YNFKEQ. CDR3 length: 19 residues. With 0 bases removed from V and 5 bases from J, the gap between germline ends came to 26 bases. CDR3 DNA: TGTGCCAGCAGCCAAGATGCGCCGTGGCCCGGAGGGGGCTGGGACGAGCAGTACTTC. It translates to CASSQDAPWPGGGWDEQYF.

V gene TRBV4-1 combines with J gene TRBJ1-6; unclear D gene. Germline CDR1 is MGHRA and CDR2 is YSYEKL. Trimming cost V 1 base and J 7 bases, with 11 bases left between them. The CDR3 extends over 15 amino acids. This CDR3 reads CASSQVETPNSPLHF. In nucleotides, the CDR3 is TGCGCCAGCAGCCAAGTAGAGACTCCAAATTCACCCCTCCACTTT.

The chain recombines TRBV5-6 with TRBJ1-2, with TRBD1 matching 9 bases. V dropped 3 bases and J dropped 8; count of bases not matched to a gene: 2. The CDR3 consists of 12 residues. Germline V gene sequence: CDR1 SGHDT, CDR2 YYEEEE. CDR3 sequence reads: CASSSTGGGYTF. The CDR3 DNA is TGTGCCAGCAGCTCGACAGGGGGAGGCTACACCTTC. The whole variable domain, filled in from reference TRBV5-6 and TRBJ1-2, reads DAGVTQSPTHLIKTRGQQVTLRCSPKSGHDTVSWYQQALGQGPQFIFQYYEEEERQRGNFPDRFSGHQFPNYSSELNVNALLLGDSALYLCASSSTGGGYTFGSGTRLTVV.

The V call is TRBV9, the J call TRBJ1-3; a weak D match, TRBD1 (6 bases). The V end was cut by 0 bases, the J end by 0 bases, with 10 bases between. The germline V gene has CDR1 SGDLS and CDR2 YYNGEE. This CDR3 is built from 16 residues. The CDR3 bases are TGTGCCAGCAGCGTAGCTAGGGGGAACTCTGGAAACACCATATATTTT. Amino acids: CASSVARGNSGNTIYF.

This sequence joins TRBV9 and TRBJ2-1, with TRBD2 matching 8 bases. The CDR3 loop spans 17 amino acids. Germline V gene data show CDR1 as SGDLS and CDR2 as YYNGEE. The junction had 15 bases not matched to a gene; V was cut back by 3 bases and J by 7 bases. The CDR3 sequence: CASSANSRGGMINEQFF. The CDR3 DNA reads as TGTGCCAGCAGCGCCAACTCACGGGGGGGAATGATAAATGAGCAGTTCTTC.

The chain employs TRBV14 and TRBJ2-7, with D perhaps matching TRBD2 (5 bases). Germline V gene lookup returns CDR1 SGHDN and CDR2 FVKESK. The CDR3 has 14 residues. The V gene lost 3 bases and the J gene lost 4 bases, with 13 bases spanning the gap. CDR3 in amino acids: CASSHETSRYEQYF. CDR3 in DNA: TGTGCCAGCAGCCACGAAACTAGTCGGTACGAGCAGTACTTC.

V usage is TRBV5-1 and J usage is TRBJ2-5, with a tentative D call TRBD2 (5 bases). V gave up 0 bases and J gave up 1 base, with 7 bases separating them. This CDR3 is built from 14 residues. Germline V gene sequence: CDR1 SGHRS, CDR2 YFSETQ. CDR3 sequence reads: CASSLGAAQETQYF. The DNA for the CDR3 is TGCGCCAGCAGCTTGGGAGCGGCCCAAGAGACCCAGTACTTC.

The chain carries TRBV3-1 (or the pseudogene TRBV3-2) and TRBJ2-5, with a weak D call TRBD1 (7 bases). The CDR3 covers 15 residues. CDR1 is LGHDT, CDR2 YNNKEL, per germline (reference sequence). V lost 1 base and J lost 4, with 13 bases in between. The CDR3 coding sequence is TGTGCCAGCAGCCAAGGCCGGCAGGGGGGAGAGACCCAGTACTTC. Translated: CASSQGRQGGETQYF.

This clone was observed a single time. The chain recombines TRBV29-1 with TRBJ2-3; D is ambiguous. This CDR3 is 13 amino acids long. CDR1 SQVTM and CDR2 ANQGSEA come from the germline V gene. Deletions cut 1 base from V and 0 bases from J, with 5 bases between. The CDR3 is CSVEGRSTDTQYF. The CDR3 DNA sequence: TGCAGCGTTGAAGGGCGGAGCACAGATACGCAGTATTTT.

The CDR3 reads CAWRWSMGANVLTF. In DNA, the CDR3 is TGTGCCTGGAGGTGGAGTATGGGGGCCAACGTCCTGACTTTC. The chain joins TRBV30 to TRBJ2-6; no clear D gene. Germline CDR1 and CDR2: GTSNPN and SVGIG (reference sequence). This CDR3 is built from 14 residues. V shed 3 bases and J shed 4 bases, with 10 bases lying between them.

This clone appeared once. The rearrangement joins TRBV7-2 to TRBJ2-5, with 7 bases matching TRBD1. This CDR3 is 13 amino acids long. The trim removed 6 bases at V and 4 bases at J, leaving 5 bases unmatched. Germline values: CDR1 SGHTA, CDR2 FQGNSA. CDR3 bases: TGTGCCAGCAGATCTACAGGGGTAGAGACCCAGTACTTC. Its protein is CASRSTGVETQYF.

The V gene is TRBV13, the J gene TRBJ1-2; D is ambiguous. This CDR3 region has 15 residues. Between the trimmed V and J ends, which lost 0 bases and 5 bases, there was a span of 13 bases. Germline V gives CDR1 PRHDT, CDR2 FYEKMQ (reference sequence). CDR3 loop: CASSLGRGKGYGYTF. As DNA, the CDR3 is TGTGCCAGCAGCTTAGGGCGGGGAAAAGGGTATGGCTACACCTTC. The full variable domain, in which reference TRBV13 and TRBJ1-2 provide the parts outside the CDR3, is AAGVIQSPRHLIKEKRETATLKCYPIPRHDTVYWYQQGPGQDPQFLISFYEKMQSDKGSIPDRFSAQQFSDYHSELNMSSLELGDSALYFCASSLGRGKGYGYTFGSGTRLTVV.

As concerns this clone: The sample carries other DNA sequences with the same CDR3. The V call is TRBV5-1, the J call TRBJ2-1; 9 bases fit TRBD2. J was trimmed by 1 base and V by 1 base; bases with no gene match: 3. CDR3 size: 16 residues. CDR1 is SGHRS, CDR2 YFSETQ, per germline. The CDR3: CASSLTSGSSYNEQFF. The CDR3 nucleotides are TGCGCCAGCAGCTTGACTAGCGGGTCGTCCTACAATGAGCAGTTCTTC.

The V gene is TRBV7-8, the J gene TRBJ1-1; 10 nucleotides align to TRBD1. Looked up from germline, CDR1 is SGHVS and CDR2 is FQNEAQ. With 0 bases clipped from V and 7 bases from J, the junction kept 14 bases outside the gene matches. The CDR3 is 18 residues long. CDR3 loop: CASSLALRTGGTKSEAFF. As DNA, the CDR3 is TGTGCCAGCAGCTTAGCGCTTAGGACAGGGGGGACTAAGAGTGAAGCTTTCTTT.

This chain uses TRBV7-9 with TRBJ1-2; D is perhaps TRBD1 (6 bases). Looked up from germline, CDR1 is SEHNR and CDR2 is FQNEAQ (reference sequence). V lost 5 bases and J 6 bases, leaving 13 bases between the germline ends. The CDR3 spans 13 residues. The chain's CDR3 is CASSPQGRDGYTF. The DNA for the CDR3 is TGTGCCAGCAGCCCACAGGGTAGAGATGGCTACACCTTC.

The chain combines TRBV7-3 with TRBJ2-1; the match to TRBD2 covers 11 bases. The CDR3 contains 15 residues. Germline values: CDR1 SGHTA, CDR2 FQGTGA. J lost 7 bases, V lost 5 bases, and 7 bases had no gene match. The DNA of the CDR3 is TGTGCCAGCAGCCCAATAGCGGGGGGGCATAATGAGCAGTTCTTC. Protein product: CASSPIAGGHNEQFF. The full variable domain, with the rest looked up from reference TRBV7-3 and TRBJ2-1, is GAGVSQTPSNKVTEKGKYVELRCDPISGHTALYWYRQSLGQGPEFLIYFQGTGAADDSGLPNDRFFAVRPEGSVSTLKIQRTERGDSAVYLCASSPIAGGHNEQFFGPGTRLTVL.

V usage is TRBV5-6 and J usage is TRBJ2-2; TRBD2 matches 8 bases. J lost 5 bases, V lost 4 bases, and 7 bases had no gene match. CDR1 and CDR2 from the germline V gene are SGHDT and YYEEEE. The CDR3 contains 15 residues. The CDR3 DNA reads TGTGCCAGCAGCCCGGGGGGGACGGTGACCGGGGAGCTGTTTTTT. It translates to CASSPGGTVTGELFF. Full variable domain (rest looked up from reference TRBV5-6 and TRBJ2-2): DAGVTQSPTHLIKTRGQQVTLRCSPKSGHDTVSWYQQALGQGPQFIFQYYEEEERQRGNFPDRFSGHQFPNYSSELNVNALLLGDSALYLCASSPGGTVTGELFFGEGSRLTVL.

This clone was recorded once. The chain couples TRBV24-1 to TRBJ2-3; no firm D call. The CDR3 is 13 amino acids. Germline values: CDR1 KGHDR, CDR2 SFDVKD. V was clipped by 5 bases and J by 4 bases, with 9 bases between them. This CDR3 reads CATSASRADTQYF. CDR3 DNA sequence: TGTGCCACCAGTGCGAGTCGGGCAGATACGCAGTATTTT.

This clone is a singleton in its sample. The rearrangement uses TRBV5-1 and TRBJ1-6; TRBD1 matches 8 bases. The length of the CDR3 is 15 residues. Germline CDR1 SGHRS, CDR2 YFSETQ. Trimming took 8 bases from V and 9 from J; bases not matched to a gene: 13. The CDR3 sequence is CARSDRAGKSSPLHF. CDR3 in DNA: TGCGCCAGGTCGGACAGGGCTGGAAAAAGTTCACCCCTCCACTTT.